The clone carrying this T cell receptor (beta chain) came up a few times. What it binds is unknown. The record originates from a study of CD8 T cells in ankylosing spondylitis. Libraries for TCR beta were made by quantitative 5'-RACE with molecular barcodes. TCRdb recomputed calls from the 5' RACE reads with MiXCR, one row per CDR3 protein. The data show 100,000 to 150,000 distinct CDR3 sequences, roughly 15% seen once. Trimming removed 2 bases at V and 4 bases at J, with 11 bases between. Germline V gene lookup returns CDR1 SEHNR and CDR2 FQNEAQ (reference sequence). The CDR3 is made up of 14 amino acids. Study-wide findings and caveats: Disease-linked clones were reportedly significantly enriched in matched ankylosing spondylitis synovial fluid. Eight or nine highly homologous variants made up a TCR beta motif that seemed to typify ankylosing spondylitis blood. Disease-associated clonotypes exhibited CD8+ identity and were relatively infrequent in peripheral blood. In reactive arthritis synovial fluid and blood, some motif variants had been reported before.

Source material: blood, either unsorted or a sorted T cell fraction (not recorded which). The source of this sequence is a male donor with ankylosing spondylitis. This chain connects TRBV7-9 to TRBJ1-2, with D uncertain. The CDR3 sequence: CASSLNPVFYGYTF. The DNA for the CDR3 is TGTGCCAGCAGCTTAAATCCGGTCTTCTATGGCTACACCTTC.